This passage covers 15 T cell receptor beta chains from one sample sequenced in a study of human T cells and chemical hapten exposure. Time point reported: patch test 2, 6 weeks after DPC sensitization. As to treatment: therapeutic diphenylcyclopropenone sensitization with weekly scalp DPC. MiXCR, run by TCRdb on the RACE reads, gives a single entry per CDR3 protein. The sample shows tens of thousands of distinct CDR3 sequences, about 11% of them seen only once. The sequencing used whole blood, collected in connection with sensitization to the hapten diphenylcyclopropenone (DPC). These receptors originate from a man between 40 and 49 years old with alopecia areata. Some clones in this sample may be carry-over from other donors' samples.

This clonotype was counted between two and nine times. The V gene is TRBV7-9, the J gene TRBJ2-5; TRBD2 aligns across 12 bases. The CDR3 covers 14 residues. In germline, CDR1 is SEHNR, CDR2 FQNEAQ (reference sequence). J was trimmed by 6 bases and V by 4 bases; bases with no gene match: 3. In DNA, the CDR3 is TGTGCCAGCAGCTCGACTAGCGGGAGTCAGACCCAGTACTTC. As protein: CASSSTSGSQTQYF.

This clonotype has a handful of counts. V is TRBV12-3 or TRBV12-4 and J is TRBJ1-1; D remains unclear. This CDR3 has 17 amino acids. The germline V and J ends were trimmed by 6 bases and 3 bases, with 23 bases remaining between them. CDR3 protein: CASSPDTPGPWDTEAFF. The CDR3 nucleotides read TGTGCCAGCAGCCCAGACACCCCAGGTCCTTGGGACACTGAAGCTTTCTTT.

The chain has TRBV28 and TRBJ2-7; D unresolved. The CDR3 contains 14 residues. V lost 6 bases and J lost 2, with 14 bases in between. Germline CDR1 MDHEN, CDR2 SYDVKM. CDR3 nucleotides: TGTGCCAGCAGCCCTCACAGCGTACCCTACGAGCAGTACTTC. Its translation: CASSPHSVPYEQYF.

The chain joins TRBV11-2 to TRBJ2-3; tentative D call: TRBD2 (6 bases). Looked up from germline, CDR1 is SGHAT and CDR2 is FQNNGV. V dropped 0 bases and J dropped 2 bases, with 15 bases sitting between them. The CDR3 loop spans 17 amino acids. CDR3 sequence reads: CASSLELGGKHTDTQYF. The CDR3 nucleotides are TGTGCCAGCAGCTTAGAATTGGGGGGAAAACACACAGATACGCAGTATTTT.

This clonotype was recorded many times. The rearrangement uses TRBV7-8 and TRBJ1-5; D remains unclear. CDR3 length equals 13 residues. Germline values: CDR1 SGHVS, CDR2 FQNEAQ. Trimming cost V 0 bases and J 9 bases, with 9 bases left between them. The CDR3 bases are TGTGCCAGCAGCTTAGCGGCGAACCTGCCCCAGCATTTT. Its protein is CASSLAANLPQHF.

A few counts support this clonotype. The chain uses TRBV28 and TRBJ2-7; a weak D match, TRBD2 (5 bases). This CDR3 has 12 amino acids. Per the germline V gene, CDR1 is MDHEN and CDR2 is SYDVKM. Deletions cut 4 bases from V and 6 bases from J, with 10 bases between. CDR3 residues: CASSSQRLEQYF. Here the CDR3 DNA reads TGTGCCAGCAGTTCTCAGCGGCTCGAGCAGTACTTC.

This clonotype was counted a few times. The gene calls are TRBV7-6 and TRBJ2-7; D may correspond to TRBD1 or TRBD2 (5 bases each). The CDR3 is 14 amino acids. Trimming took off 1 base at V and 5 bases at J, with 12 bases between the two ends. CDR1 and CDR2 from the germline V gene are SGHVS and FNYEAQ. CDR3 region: CASSLVGRDHEQYF. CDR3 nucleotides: TGTGCCAGCAGCTTAGTGGGCAGGGACCACGAGCAGTACTTC.

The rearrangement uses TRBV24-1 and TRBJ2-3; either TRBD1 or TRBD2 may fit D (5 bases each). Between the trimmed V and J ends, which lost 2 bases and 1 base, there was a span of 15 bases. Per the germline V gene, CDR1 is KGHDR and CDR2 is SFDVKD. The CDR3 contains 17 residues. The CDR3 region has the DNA TGTGCCACCAGTGATTCCCCGGGACGTCCAGGCACAGATACGCAGTATTTT. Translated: CATSDSPGRPGTDTQYF.

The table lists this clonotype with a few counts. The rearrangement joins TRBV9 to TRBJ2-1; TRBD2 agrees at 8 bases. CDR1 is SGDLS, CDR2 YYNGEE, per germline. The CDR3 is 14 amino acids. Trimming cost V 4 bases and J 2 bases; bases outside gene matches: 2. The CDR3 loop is CASSQRETYNEQFF. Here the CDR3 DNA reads TGTGCCAGCAGCCAGCGGGAGACCTACAATGAGCAGTTCTTC.

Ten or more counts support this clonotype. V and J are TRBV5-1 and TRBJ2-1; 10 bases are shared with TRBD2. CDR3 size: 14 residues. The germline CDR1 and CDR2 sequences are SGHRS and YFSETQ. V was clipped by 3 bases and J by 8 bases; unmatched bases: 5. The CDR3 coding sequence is TGCGCCAGCAGCTGGGCTAGCGGGAGTTATGAGCAGTTCTTC. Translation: CASSWASGSYEQFF.

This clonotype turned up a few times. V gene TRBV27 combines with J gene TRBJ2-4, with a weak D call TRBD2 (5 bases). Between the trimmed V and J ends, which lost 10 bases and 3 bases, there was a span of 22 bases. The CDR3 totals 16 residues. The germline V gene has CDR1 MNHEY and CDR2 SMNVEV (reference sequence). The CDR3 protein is CATPFGIPPDKNIQYF. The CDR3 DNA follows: TGTGCCACCCCCTTCGGGATCCCCCCGGACAAAAACATTCAGTACTTC.

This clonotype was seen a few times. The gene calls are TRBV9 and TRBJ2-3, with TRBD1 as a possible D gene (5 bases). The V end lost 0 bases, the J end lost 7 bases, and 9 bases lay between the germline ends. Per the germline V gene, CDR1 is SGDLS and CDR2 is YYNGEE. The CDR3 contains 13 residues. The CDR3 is CASSVAGIHTQYF. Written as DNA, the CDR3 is TGTGCCAGCAGCGTAGCAGGGATCCATACGCAGTATTTT.

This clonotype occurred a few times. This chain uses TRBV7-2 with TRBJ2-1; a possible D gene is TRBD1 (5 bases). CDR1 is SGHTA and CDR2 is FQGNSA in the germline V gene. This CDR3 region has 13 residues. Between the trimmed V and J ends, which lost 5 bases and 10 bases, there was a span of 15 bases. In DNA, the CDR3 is TGTGCCAGCAGCCCCACGACAGTTCAGGAGCAGTTCTTC. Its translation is CASSPTTVQEQFF.

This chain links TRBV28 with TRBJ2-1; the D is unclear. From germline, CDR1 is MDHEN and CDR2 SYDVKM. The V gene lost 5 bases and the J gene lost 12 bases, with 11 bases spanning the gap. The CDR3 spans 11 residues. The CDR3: CASSPNDWQFF. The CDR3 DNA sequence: TGTGCCAGCAGTCCAAACGATTGGCAGTTCTTC.

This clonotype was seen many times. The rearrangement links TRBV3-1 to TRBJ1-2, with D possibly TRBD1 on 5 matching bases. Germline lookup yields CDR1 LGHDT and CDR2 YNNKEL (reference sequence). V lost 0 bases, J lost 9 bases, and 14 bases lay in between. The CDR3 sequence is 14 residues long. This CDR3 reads CASSQDWRGVSYTF. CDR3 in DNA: TGTGCCAGCAGCCAAGATTGGAGGGGCGTAAGCTACACCTTC.